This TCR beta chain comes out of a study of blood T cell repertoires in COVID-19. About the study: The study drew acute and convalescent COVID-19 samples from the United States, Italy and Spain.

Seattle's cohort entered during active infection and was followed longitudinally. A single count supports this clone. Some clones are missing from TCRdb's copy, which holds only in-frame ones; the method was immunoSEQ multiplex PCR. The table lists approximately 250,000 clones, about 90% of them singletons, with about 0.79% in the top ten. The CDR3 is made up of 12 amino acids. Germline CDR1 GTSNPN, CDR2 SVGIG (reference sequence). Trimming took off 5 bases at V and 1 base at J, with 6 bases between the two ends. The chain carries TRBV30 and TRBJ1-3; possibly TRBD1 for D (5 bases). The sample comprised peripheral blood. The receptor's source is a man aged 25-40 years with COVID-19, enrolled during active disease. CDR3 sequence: CAWAGSGNTIYF. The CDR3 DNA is TGTGCCTGGGCAGGGTCTGGAAACACCATATATTTT.